These 2 T cell receptor beta chains came from one sample sequenced in a study of response to subunit inactivated influenza vaccine. TCRdb reprocessed the RT-PCR reads with MiXCR, giving one entry per CDR3 protein. The sample yields approximately 700,000 distinct CDR3 sequences, roughly 14% seen once. The sequencing here drew on PBMCs from blood, taken less than 15 days before vaccination. The receptors come from a man aged 45-65 years who received an inactivated influenza vaccine.

The chain links TRBV5-1 to TRBJ2-7, with 7 bases lining up with TRBD1. Germline lookup yields CDR1 SGHRS and CDR2 YFSETQ. V gave up 3 bases and J gave up 6 bases; unmatched junction bases: 6. The CDR3 is 13 amino acids. The CDR3 nucleotides are TGCGCCAGCAGCTCATGGACAGGCGGCGAGCAGTACTTC. This codes for CASSSWTGGEQYF. The whole variable domain, filled in from reference TRBV5-1 and TRBJ2-7, reads KAGVTQTPRYLIKTRGQQVTLSCSPISGHRSVSWYQQTPGQGLQFLFEYFSETQRNKGNFPGRFSGRQFSNSRSEMNVSTLELGDSALYLCASSSWTGGEQYFGPGTRLTVT.

This chain joins TRBV12-3 or TRBV12-4 and TRBJ2-2; the match to TRBD2 covers 7 bases. With V trimmed by 3 bases and J by 1 base, 5 bases remained unmatched. The CDR3 extends over 16 amino acids. The CDR3 here is CASSFRVAGNTGELFF. CDR3 in DNA: TGTGCCAGCAGTTTTAGAGTAGCGGGGAACACCGGGGAGCTGTTTTTT.